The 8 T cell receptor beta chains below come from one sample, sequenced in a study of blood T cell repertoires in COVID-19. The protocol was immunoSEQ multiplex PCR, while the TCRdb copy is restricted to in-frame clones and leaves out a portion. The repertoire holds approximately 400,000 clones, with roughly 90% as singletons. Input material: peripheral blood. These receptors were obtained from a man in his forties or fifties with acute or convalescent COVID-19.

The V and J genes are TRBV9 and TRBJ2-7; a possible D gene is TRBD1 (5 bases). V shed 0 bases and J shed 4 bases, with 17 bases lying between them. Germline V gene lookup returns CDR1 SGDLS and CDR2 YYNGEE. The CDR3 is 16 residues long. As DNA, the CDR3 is TGTGCCAGCAGCGTAGGGGGCGACAGTGGGTCTTACGAGCAGTACTTC. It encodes CASSVGGDSGSYEQYF.

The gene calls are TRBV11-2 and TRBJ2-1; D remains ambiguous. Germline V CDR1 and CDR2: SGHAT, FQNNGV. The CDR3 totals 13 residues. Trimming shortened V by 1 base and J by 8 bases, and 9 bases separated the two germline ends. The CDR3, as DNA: TGTGCCAGCAGCTTAGGTCCCCGAGATGAGCAGTTCTTC. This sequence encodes CASSLGPRDEQFF.

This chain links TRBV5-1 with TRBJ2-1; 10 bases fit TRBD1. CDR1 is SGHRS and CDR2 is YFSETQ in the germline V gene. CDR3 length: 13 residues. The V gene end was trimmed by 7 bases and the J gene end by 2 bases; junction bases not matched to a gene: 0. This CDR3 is CASGQGAYNEQFF. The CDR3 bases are TGCGCCAGCGGACAGGGGGCCTACAATGAGCAGTTCTTC.

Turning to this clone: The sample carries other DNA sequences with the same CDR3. The CDR3 DNA follows: TGTGCCATCAGGGCTTCCTACGAGCAGTACTTC. Its translation is CAIRASYEQYF. The V gene is TRBV10-3, the J gene TRBJ2-7; the D is unclear. V dropped 6 bases and J dropped 1 base, with 4 bases sitting between them. This CDR3 is 11 amino acids long. The germline CDR1 and CDR2 sequences are ENHRY and SYGVKD.

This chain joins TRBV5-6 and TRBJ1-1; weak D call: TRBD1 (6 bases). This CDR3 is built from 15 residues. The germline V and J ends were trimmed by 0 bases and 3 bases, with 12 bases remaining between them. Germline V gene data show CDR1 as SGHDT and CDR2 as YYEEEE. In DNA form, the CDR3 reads TGTGCCAGCAGCTTGGCCAGGGGCTGGGACACTGAAGCTTTCTTT. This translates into CASSLARGWDTEAFF.

The CDR3: CASSFWDTQETQYF. CDR3 bases: TGTGCCAGCAGCTTCTGGGACACCCAAGAGACCCAGTACTTC. This rearrangement joins TRBV14 to TRBJ2-5; weak D call: TRBD1 (6 bases). Trimming removed 5 bases from V and 1 base from J, with 11 bases in between. The length of the CDR3 is 14 residues. Germline V gene lookup returns CDR1 SGHDN and CDR2 FVKESK.

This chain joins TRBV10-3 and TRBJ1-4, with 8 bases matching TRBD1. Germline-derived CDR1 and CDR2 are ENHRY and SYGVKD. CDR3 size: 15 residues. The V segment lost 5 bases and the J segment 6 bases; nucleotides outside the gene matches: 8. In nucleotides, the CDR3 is TGTGCCATCAGTTATTCCGGACAGGGTGATGAAAAACTGTTTTTT. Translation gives CAISYSGQGDEKLFF.

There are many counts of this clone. The CDR3 loop reads CASSFISGANVLTF. The CDR3 bases are TGTGCCAGCAGCTTTATTTCTGGGGCCAACGTCCTGACTTTC. The rearrangement links TRBV7-3 to TRBJ2-6; no clear D gene. Trimming pared 3 bases from V and 1 base from J, leaving 4 bases between. Per germline, CDR1 SGHTA and CDR2 FQGTGA. The CDR3 runs 14 residues.